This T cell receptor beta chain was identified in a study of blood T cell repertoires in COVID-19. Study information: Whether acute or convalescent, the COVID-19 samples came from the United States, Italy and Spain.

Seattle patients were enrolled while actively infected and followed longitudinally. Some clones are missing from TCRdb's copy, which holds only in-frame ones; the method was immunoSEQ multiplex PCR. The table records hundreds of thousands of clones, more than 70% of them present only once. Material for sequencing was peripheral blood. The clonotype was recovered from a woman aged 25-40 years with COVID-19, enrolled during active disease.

Here the CDR3 reads CASTPFGLGGETQYF. CDR3 coding DNA: TGTGCCAGCACCCCTTTCGGACTAGGGGGAGAGACCCAGTACTTC. The rearrangement uses TRBV6-5 and TRBJ2-5; D possibly corresponds to TRBD2 (7 bases). The V gene lost 7 bases and the J gene lost 4 bases, with 19 bases spanning the gap. Germline V gene sequence: CDR1 MNHEY, CDR2 SVGAGI. The CDR3 contains 15 residues.